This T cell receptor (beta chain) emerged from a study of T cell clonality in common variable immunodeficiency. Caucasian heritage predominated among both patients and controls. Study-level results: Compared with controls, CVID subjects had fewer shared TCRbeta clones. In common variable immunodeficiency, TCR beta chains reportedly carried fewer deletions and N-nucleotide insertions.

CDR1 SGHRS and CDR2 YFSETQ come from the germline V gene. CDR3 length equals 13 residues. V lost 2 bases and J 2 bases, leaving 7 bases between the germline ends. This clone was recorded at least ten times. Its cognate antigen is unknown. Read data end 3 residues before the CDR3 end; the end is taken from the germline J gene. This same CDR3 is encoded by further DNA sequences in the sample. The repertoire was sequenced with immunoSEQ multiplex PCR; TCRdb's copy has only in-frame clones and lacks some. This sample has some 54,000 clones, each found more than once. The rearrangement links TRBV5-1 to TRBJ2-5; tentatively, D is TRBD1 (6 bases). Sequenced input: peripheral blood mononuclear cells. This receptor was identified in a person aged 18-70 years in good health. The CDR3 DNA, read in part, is TGCGCCAGCAGCTTAGGACAGCAAGAGACC. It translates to CASSLGQQET. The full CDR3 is CASSLGQQETQYF. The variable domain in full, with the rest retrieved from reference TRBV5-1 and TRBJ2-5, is KAGVTQTPRYLIKTRGQQVTLSCSPISGHRSVSWYQQTPGQGLQFLFEYFSETQRNKGNFPGRFSGRQFSNSRSEMNVSTLELGDSALYLCASSLGQQETQYFGPGTRLLVL.